This T cell receptor beta chain comes out of a study of beta chain features in type 1 diabetes. Points from the study as a whole: VDJ junctions in type 1 diabetes patients carried more deletions and fewer insertions. TCRB CDR3s from Type 1 diabetes patients were moderately but significantly shorter in all four CD4+ subsets. Across patients, naive, central memory and Treg TCRB repertoires exhibited apparently greater similarity than was observed across healthy donors.

Staining for CD45RO/CCR7/CD25/CD127/CD95/CD27 allowed sorting of CD4+ naive, central memory, regulatory and stem cell-like memory cells. For this clone: Its antigen is as yet unknown.

This CDR3 has 17 amino acids. Trimming took 4 bases from V and 2 from J, leaving 20 bases between them. Germline V gene data show CDR1 as SGHNT and CDR2 as YYREEE (reference sequence). cDNA synthesis used the whole RNA isolate, giving expressed TCRB sequences. Libraries were prepared by immunoSEQ multiplex PCR; TCRdb keeps only in-frame clonotypes and omits some of them. The table shows about 470,000 clones, with approximately 30% occurring only once. The V call is TRBV5-4, the J call TRBJ2-3, with D unresolved. Sequences were obtained from naive CD4+ T cells from blood. The TCR was taken from a man between 18 and 35 years old in good health. The CDR3 protein is CASSPRRLSAHTDTQYF. In DNA, the CDR3 is TGTGCCAGCAGCCCCAGGCGCCTTTCCGCCCACACAGATACGCAGTATTTT.